This TCR beta chain was sequenced in a study of shared clonotypes between healthy human individuals. Clones were sequenced by immunoSEQ multiplex PCR, and TCRdb holds only the in-frame ones, with some missing. In the table there are 650,000 to 800,000 clones, about 91% of which are singletons. CD45RO-negative, CCR7-positively selected cells formed the naive CD8 fraction, excluding terminally differentiated effector memory CD45RA+ cells. The length of the CDR3 is 14 residues. Germline CDR1 and CDR2: SGDLS and YYNGEE. Trimming took 3 bases from V and 0 from J; bases not matched to a gene: 2. The TCR was taken from a man aged 25 to 45 in good health. Source material: naive CD8+ T cells sorted from blood. The chain uses TRBV9 and TRBJ2-7, with TRBD2 matching 8 bases. This CDR3 reads CASSGLANSYEQYF. CDR3 sequence (DNA): TGTGCCAGCAGCGGACTAGCGAACTCCTACGAGCAGTACTTC.